This TCR beta chain was captured by sequencing in a study of shared clonotypes between healthy human individuals. Study details: Three plates each covered CD4 naive and memory; CD8 naive two, CD8 memory one.

The CDR3 has 12 residues. Germline V gives CDR1 SGHAT, CDR2 FQDESV (reference sequence). Trimming cost V 5 bases and J 9 bases, with 13 bases left between them. Findings and limits, study-wide: With a handful of donors compared, about 5% of naive CD4 clonotypes were shared. Memory subsets had estimated richness that was generally smaller than that of naive subsets.

Clones were read by immunoSEQ multiplex PCR, and TCRdb kept only the in-frame ones, dropping some. The table has fewer than 400,000 clones, 74% seen once. Regarding this clone: Its antigen remains unidentified.

The sequencing input was memory CD4+ T cells sorted from blood. Subset defined: CD45RA-negative fraction. This chain connects TRBV11-1 to TRBJ1-1; D unresolved. The origin of this receptor is a man younger than 45 in good health. The CDR3 loop reads CASSPLSQKAFF. Written as DNA, the CDR3 is TGTGCCAGCAGCCCTCTGAGTCAAAAAGCTTTCTTT.